The 30 T cell receptor beta chains reported below all come from one sample, sequenced in a study of CD8+CD57+ T cells in acquired aplastic anemia. Genomic DNA served as template for TCR beta VDJ and CDR3 profiling. TCRdb re-analysed the reads in MiXCR, keeping a single row per CDR3 protein. The sample holds around 200,000 distinct CDR3 sequences, 50% to 55% seen once. The source material was sorted CD4+, CD8+, or CD8+CD57+ T cells (not recorded which) from PBMCs. Every receptor here comes from a human donor in good health, serving as a control.

V usage is TRBV5-1 and J usage is TRBJ1-5, with D possibly TRBD1 on 6 matching bases. Trimming left V 1 base short and J 2 bases short, with 10 bases between. The CDR3 length is 15 residues. Per the germline V gene, CDR1 is SGHRS and CDR2 is YFSETQ. The CDR3 DNA sequence: TGCGCCAGCAGCTTGACAGGGATGGGCAATCAGCCCCAGCATTTT. Protein product: CASSLTGMGNQPQHF.

This clonotype was seen many times. The V call is TRBV2, the J call TRBJ2-7; TRBD1 is a possible D gene (6 bases). Trimming pared 6 bases from V and 7 bases from J, leaving 19 bases between. Per germline, CDR1 SNHLY and CDR2 FYNNEI. The CDR3 is 14 residues long. The CDR3: CASRVQGFLGEQYF. The CDR3, as DNA: TGTGCCAGCAGAGTACAGGGATTCTTAGGGGAGCAGTACTTC.

V is TRBV19 and J is TRBJ2-7; TRBD2 aligns across 7 bases. This CDR3 has 12 amino acids. V was pared by 5 bases and J by 6 bases, with 4 bases of the junction left unmatched. The V gene's germline CDR1 is LNHDA and CDR2 SQIVND (reference sequence). This chain's CDR3 is CASSLGLSEQYF. The DNA for the CDR3 is TGTGCCAGTAGTTTGGGACTAAGCGAGCAGTACTTC.

This clonotype was counted ten times or more. The chain has TRBV5-4 and TRBJ1-4, with TRBD1 identical over 7 bases. Per the germline V gene, CDR1 is SGHNT and CDR2 is YYREEE (reference sequence). The CDR3 extends over 16 amino acids. Germline trimming cut 4 bases from V and 0 bases from J; bases unmatched to any gene: 6. CDR3 region: CASSLDRIATNEKLFF. As DNA, the CDR3 is TGTGCCAGCAGCCTGGACAGGATTGCAACTAATGAAAAACTGTTTTTT.

This clonotype showed up many times. The chain combines TRBV4-3 with TRBJ2-7; D call uncertain. V gave up 0 bases and J gave up 3 bases, with 6 bases separating them. CDR1 is LGHNA, CDR2 YSLEER, per germline. The CDR3 has 13 residues. The CDR3 sequence is CASSQELNYEQYF. CDR3 sequence (DNA): TGCGCCAGCAGCCAAGAACTTAACTACGAGCAGTACTTC.

This chain links TRBV10-3 with TRBJ1-1, with TRBD1 identical over 7 bases. Trimming cost V 9 bases and J 1 base; bases outside gene matches: 14. This CDR3 has 16 amino acids. Germline V CDR1 and CDR2: ENHRY, SYGVKD. CDR3 DNA: TGTGCCATGGCGGTTTCTGGGACAGTCGGGAACACTGAAGCTTTCTTT. Its protein is CAMAVSGTVGNTEAFF.

This clonotype was detected many times. The chain uses TRBV20-1 and TRBJ1-2; no clear D. This CDR3 is built from 11 residues. The germline gives CDR1 DFQATT, CDR2 SNEGSKA (reference sequence). The V end lost 7 bases, the J end lost 2 bases, and 8 bases lay between the germline ends. CDR3 nucleotides: TGCAGTGGTGTGAAAAACTATGGCTACACCTTC. Translated, it gives CSGVKNYGYTF.

This clonotype was observed many times. The V call is TRBV20-1, the J call TRBJ1-2, with TRBD1 matching over 8 bases. Germline lookup yields CDR1 DFQATT and CDR2 SNEGSKA (reference sequence). This CDR3 contains 15 residues. The J segment lost 7 bases and the V segment lost 0 bases, leaving 10 bases of the junction unmatched. The CDR3 coding sequence is TGCAGTGCTAGAGATCCAAGACAGGGGAGTAGTGGCTACACCTTC. Protein: CSARDPRQGSSGYTF.

The J gene is TRBJ1-5, the V gene TRBV12-3 or TRBV12-4, with 9 bases identical to TRBD1. This CDR3 is built from 16 residues. V shed 7 bases and J 11 bases; nucleotides not matched to a gene: 18. The CDR3 region has the DNA TGTGCCAGCACCAACTACCGCGGGACAGGGAGTGGGACCCAGCATTTT. Its protein is CASTNYRGTGSGTQHF.

This clonotype was detected ten times or more. This chain links TRBV7-8 with TRBJ2-4, with unresolved D. From germline, CDR1 is SGHVS and CDR2 FQNEAQ. Trimming pared 1 base from V and 1 base from J, leaving 11 bases between. CDR3 length: 16 amino acids. CDR3 sequence: CASSLEPGSAKNIQYF. The DNA for the CDR3 is TGTGCCAGCAGCTTAGAGCCCGGGTCTGCCAAAAACATTCAGTACTTC.

V is TRBV12-3 or TRBV12-4 and J is TRBJ1-4; TRBD1 matches 8 bases. The CDR3 runs 15 residues. V lost 5 bases and J lost 7; bases outside the gene matches: 9. Here the CDR3 DNA reads TGTGCCAGCAGTCCCACGACAGGGGTAGGTGAAAAACTGTTTTTT. Its translation: CASSPTTGVGEKLFF.

As DNA, the CDR3 is TGTGCCAGCAGCCCCCTAGCGGGGGGCCAGGCGGAAGAGACCCAGTACTTC. Its translation is CASSPLAGGQAEETQYF. The chain links TRBV7-3 to TRBJ2-5; 11 positions match TRBD2. CDR3 length: 17 amino acids. Germline values: CDR1 SGHTA, CDR2 FQGTGA. With 5 bases clipped from V and 3 bases from J, the junction kept 11 bases outside the gene matches.

On this clonotype itself: The junction differs from germline at one of its ends, possibly a read error. This chain links TRBV9 with TRBJ2-2, with TRBD1 matching 7 bases. Germline V gene lookup returns CDR1 SGDLS and CDR2 YYNGEE. This CDR3 is built from 16 residues. CDR3 DNA sequence: TGTGCCAGCAGCGCTGGGGGACAGATGAACACCGGGGAGCTGCTTTTT. Amino acid sequence: CASSAGGQMNTGELLF.

For the CDR3, the DNA is TGTGCCAGCAGCTTAAGCGAGGTTGGGGAGCTGTTTTTT. As protein: CASSLSEVGELFF. The chain links TRBV7-9 to TRBJ2-2; no definite D call. Trimming took off 2 bases at V and 8 bases at J, with 9 bases between the two ends. The germline CDR1 and CDR2 sequences are SEHNR and FQNEAQ (reference sequence). This CDR3 spans 13 amino acids.

On this clonotype itself: No conserved phenylalanine or tryptophan ends this CDR3, so it is likely a read error. V usage is TRBV14 and J usage is TRBJ1-4; TRBD1 is a possible D gene (6 bases). Germline-derived CDR1 and CDR2 are SGHDN and FVKESK. This CDR3 comprises 16 residues. Trimming cost V 6 bases and J 5 bases, with 19 bases left between them. DNA of the CDR3: TGTGCCAGCAGTAAAGGACAGTTTCGCCGAAATGAAAAACTGTTTCTT. This translates into CASSKGQFRRNEKLFL.

The chain couples TRBV6-4 to TRBJ2-3, with 14 nucleotides matching TRBD2. Germline V lookup: CDR1 MRHNA, CDR2 SNTAGT. V shed 5 bases, J shed 1 base, and the junction held 8 bases outside the gene matches. CDR3 length equals 18 residues. As DNA, the CDR3 is TGTGCCAGCAGTAACCTTCCGGGACTAGCGGGGGGCACAGATACGCAGTATTTT. Its protein product is CASSNLPGLAGGTDTQYF.

The chain joins TRBV7-2 to TRBJ2-4; a weak D match, TRBD1 (6 bases). The CDR3 consists of 13 residues. V gave up 5 bases and J gave up 13 bases, with 18 bases separating them. Germline V CDR1 and CDR2: SGHTA, FQGNSA. For the CDR3, the DNA is TGTGCCAGCAGCCGAACAGGGTGGCAGCCCCAGTACTTC. Translation gives CASSRTGWQPQYF.

The genes are TRBV5-8 and TRBJ1-1; 7 positions match TRBD1. The V gene's germline CDR1 is SGHTS and CDR2 YDEGEE. V trimming: 4 bases; J trimming: 0 bases; junction bases outside the gene matches: 9. The CDR3 covers 16 residues. CDR3 residues: CASSLTTGIMNTEAFF. The CDR3 DNA reads TGTGCCAGCAGCCTCACGACAGGGATCATGAACACTGAAGCTTTCTTT.

This clonotype has only a few counts. The chain links TRBV24-1 to TRBJ2-1, with 12 bases that match TRBD1. The V and J ends lost 5 bases and 10 bases, in that order; junction bases with no gene match: 11. This CDR3 comprises 16 residues. Germline V lookup: CDR1 KGHDR, CDR2 SFDVKD. The chain's CDR3 is CATSVAGTGGRLEQFF. The CDR3, as DNA: TGTGCCACCAGTGTAGCCGGGACAGGGGGCCGTTTGGAGCAGTTCTTC.

J is TRBJ2-7 and V is TRBV20-1; the match to TRBD1 covers 8 bases. CDR3 length: 12 residues. Germline V CDR1 and CDR2: DFQATT, SNEGSKA (reference sequence). The ends lost 5 bases at V and 5 bases at J; junction bases unmatched: 5. The CDR3 region is CSALQGADEQYF. CDR3 DNA: TGCAGTGCTCTCCAGGGGGCTGACGAGCAGTACTTC.

This chain joins TRBV15 and TRBJ1-1; TRBD1 aligns across 8 bases. CDR1 LNHNV and CDR2 YYDKDF come from the germline V gene (reference sequence). This CDR3 comprises 15 residues. With 2 bases clipped from V and 5 bases from J, the junction kept 7 bases outside the gene matches. The DNA for the CDR3 is TGTGCCACCAGCAGAAGGAAGACAGGGGAGACTGAAGCTTTCTTT. Amino acid sequence: CATSRRKTGETEAFF.

To note about this clonotype: Likely a read error: the CDR3 ends without its conserved phenylalanine or tryptophan. The V gene is TRBV24-1, the J gene TRBJ2-3; perhaps D is TRBD1 or TRBD2 (5 bases each). The ends were cut back, 0 bases at V and 4 bases at J, with 13 bases in the middle. The germline V gene encodes CDR1 KGHDR and CDR2 SFDVKD. This CDR3 spans 16 amino acids. The CDR3 nucleotides read TGTGCCACCAGTGATTTGGGTGGCAGGGAGTCAGATACGCAGTATTGT. This encodes CATSDLGGRESDTQYC.

As to this clonotype: Because it lacks the conserved phenylalanine or tryptophan at the end, this CDR3 is likely a read error. CDR3: CASSVLAETQYL. CDR3 sequence (DNA): TGTGCCAGCAGCGTGCTAGCGGAGACCCAGTACTTA. The chain carries TRBV7-9 and TRBJ2-5, with D perhaps matching TRBD2 (6 bases). This CDR3 is 12 amino acids long. V lost 5 bases and J 5 bases, leaving 9 bases between the germline ends. Germline V CDR1 and CDR2: SEHNR, FQNEAQ (reference sequence).

There are many counts of this clonotype. The rearrangement links TRBV7-8 to TRBJ1-1; D unresolved. The V end was cut by 3 bases, the J end by 0 bases, with 8 bases between. CDR1 and CDR2 from the germline V gene are SGHVS and FQNEAQ. The CDR3 is made up of 14 amino acids. CDR3 DNA sequence: TGTGCCAGCAGCTTGGAGATCGTGAACACTGAAGCTTTCTTT. This codes for CASSLEIVNTEAFF.

In this sample, this clonotype turned up many times. The gene calls are TRBV5-1 and TRBJ2-5; D remains ambiguous. This CDR3 has 13 amino acids. The germline CDR1 and CDR2 sequences are SGHRS and YFSETQ. V dropped 0 bases and J dropped 2 bases, with 5 bases sitting between them. The CDR3 sequence is CASSLEKQETQYF. CDR3 nucleotides: TGCGCCAGCAGCTTGGAAAAGCAAGAGACCCAGTACTTC.

The chain employs TRBV10-3 and TRBJ2-1; D is ambiguous. This CDR3 has 11 amino acids. Germline values: CDR1 ENHRY, CDR2 SYGVKD. The ends were cut back, 2 bases at V and 10 bases at J, with 6 bases in the middle. CDR3 region: CAISETNEQFF. The CDR3 DNA reads as TGTGCCATCAGTGAGACAAACGAGCAGTTCTTC.

This clonotype was picked up many times. The CDR3: CASSREYEQYF. CDR3 coding DNA: TGTGCCAGCAGTCGAGAATACGAGCAGTACTTC. The genes are TRBV7-9 and TRBJ2-7, with unresolved D. Germline V lookup: CDR1 SEHNR, CDR2 FQNEAQ (reference sequence). The CDR3 is 11 residues long. Between the trimmed V and J ends, which lost 6 bases and 4 bases, there was a span of 7 bases.

This chain joins TRBV20-1 and TRBJ1-1; D gene ambiguous. The CDR3 extends over 10 amino acids. Germline CDR1 reads DFQATT; CDR2 reads SNEGSKA (reference sequence). This chain's CDR3 is CSALNTEAFF. Here the CDR3 DNA reads TGCAGCGCCTTGAACACTGAAGCTTTCTTT.

Many counts were recorded for this clonotype. The V and J genes are TRBV30 and TRBJ2-5, with unresolved D. Germline CDR1 is GTSNPN and CDR2 is SVGIG (reference sequence). V was clipped by 0 bases and J by 5 bases, with 4 bases between them. CDR3 length equals 11 residues. The CDR3 region has the DNA TGTGCCTGGAGTGTGCTGGAGACCCAGTACTTC. As protein: CAWSVLETQYF.

The rearrangement joins TRBV12-3 or TRBV12-4 to TRBJ2-3; 15 positions match TRBD2. V lost 6 bases and J lost 0; bases outside the gene matches: 10. The CDR3 consists of 19 residues. CDR3 region: CASSRRTSGGAGSTDTQYF. Written as DNA, the CDR3 is TGTGCCAGCAGCCGCCGGACTAGCGGGGGGGCCGGTAGCACAGATACGCAGTATTTT.